The text below deals with one TCR beta chain. The data were taken from a study of beta chain features in type 1 diabetes. Germline V gene sequence: CDR1 MNHNY, CDR2 SVGAGI (reference sequence). The V and J ends lost 5 bases and 3 bases respectively, with 13 bases between them. This CDR3 comprises 14 residues. Expressed TCRB transcripts were sequenced after all isolated RNA was converted to cDNA. Assay: immunoSEQ multiplex PCR; the TCRdb copy retains only in-frame clones and omits some. The table has about 220,000 clones, roughly 10% seen once. Naive, central memory, regulatory and stem cell-like memory cells within the CD4+ compartment were sorted using CD45RO/CCR7/CD25/CD127/CD95/CD27.

The sequenced material came from central memory CD4+ T cells from blood. This receptor was obtained from a man in his late teens or twenties in good health. The chain links TRBV6-6 to TRBJ1-1; the D gene is possibly TRBD1 (5 bases). In DNA form, the CDR3 reads TGTGCCAGCAGTCCCGGGACTAGGGACACTGAAGCTTTCTTT. It translates to CASSPGTRDTEAFF.